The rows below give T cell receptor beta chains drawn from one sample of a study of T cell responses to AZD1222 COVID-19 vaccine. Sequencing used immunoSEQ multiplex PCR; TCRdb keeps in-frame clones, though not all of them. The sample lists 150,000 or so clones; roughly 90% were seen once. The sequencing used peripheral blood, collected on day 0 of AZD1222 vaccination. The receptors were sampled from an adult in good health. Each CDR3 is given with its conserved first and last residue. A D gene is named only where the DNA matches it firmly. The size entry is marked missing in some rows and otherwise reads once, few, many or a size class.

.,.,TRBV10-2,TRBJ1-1,CASSYWGENTEAFF,TGCGCCAGCAGTTATTGGGGCGAGAACACTGAAGCTTTCTTT
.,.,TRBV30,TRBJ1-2,CAWSVGGGPGAGGYTF,TGTGCCTGGAGTGTAGGTGGAGGACCGGGAGCGGGAGGCTACACCTTC
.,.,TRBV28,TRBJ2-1,CASRLWTMNNEQFF,TGTGCCAGCAGACTATGGACAATGAACAATGAGCAGTTCTTC
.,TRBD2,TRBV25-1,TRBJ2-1,CASSFNTGGDSEQFF,TGTGCCAGCTCCTTTAACACGGGAGGGGATAGTGAGCAGTTCTTC
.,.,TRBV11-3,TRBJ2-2,CASSLEGAGGELFF,TGTGCCAGCAGCTTAGAAGGGGCGGGCGGGGAGCTGTTTTTT
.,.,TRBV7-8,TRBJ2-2,CASSQPPEGVGELFF,TGTGCCAGCAGCCAGCCACCGGAGGGGGTCGGGGAGCTGTTTTTT
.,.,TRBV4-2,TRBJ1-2,CASSQDGGANYGYTF,TGTGCCAGCAGCCAAGATGGGGGAGCTAACTATGGCTACACCTTC
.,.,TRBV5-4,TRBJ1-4,CASSEGVTNEKLFF,TGTGCCAGCAGCGAAGGGGTAACTAATGAAAAACTGTTTTTT
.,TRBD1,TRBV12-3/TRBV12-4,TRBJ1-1,CASTTTGDEAFF,TGTGCCAGCACCACAACAGGGGATGAAGCTTTCTTT
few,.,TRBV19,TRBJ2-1,CASSPFREGEQFF,TGTGCCAGTAGTCCCTTTCGTGAAGGTGAGCAGTTCTTC
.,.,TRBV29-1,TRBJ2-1,CSGFQVNEQFF,TGCAGCGGGTTTCAGGTAAATGAGCAGTTCTTC
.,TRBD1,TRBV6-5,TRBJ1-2,CASSHRQGNLYGYTF,TGTGCCAGCAGTCACCGACAGGGGAACCTCTATGGCTACACCTTC
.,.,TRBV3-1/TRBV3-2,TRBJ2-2,CASSQVGGTGELFF,TGTGCCAGCAGCCAAGTAGGCGGCACCGGGGAGCTGTTTTTT
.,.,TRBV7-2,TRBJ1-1,CASSSTAGDTEAFF,TGTGCCAGCAGCAGTACGGCAGGTGACACTGAAGCTTTCTTT
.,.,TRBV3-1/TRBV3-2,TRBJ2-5,CASSYHVGNYQETQYF,TGTGCCAGCAGCTATCATGTTGGCAACTACCAAGAGACCCAGTACTTC
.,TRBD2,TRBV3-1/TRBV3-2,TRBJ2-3,CASSQIAGAGTQYF,TGTGCCAGCAGCCAAATAGCGGGGGCGGGTACGCAGTATTTT
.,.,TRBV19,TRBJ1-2,CASKDYYGYTF,TGTGCCAGTAAGGACTACTATGGCTACACCTTC
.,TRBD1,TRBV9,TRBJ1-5,CASSAEGAPWPQHF,TGTGCCAGCAGCGCGGAGGGGGCTCCTTGGCCCCAGCATTTT
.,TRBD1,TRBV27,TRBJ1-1,CASSSYLTGNMNTEAFF,TGTGCCAGCAGTTCCTACCTGACAGGGAACATGAACACTGAAGCTTTCTTT
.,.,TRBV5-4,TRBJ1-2,CASSLAQDLFYGYTF,TGTGCCAGCAGCTTGGCCCAGGATTTATTCTATGGCTACACCTTC
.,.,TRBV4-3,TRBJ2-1,CASSQDRRAWGNEQFF,TGCGCCAGCAGCCAAGATAGGCGAGCTTGGGGAAATGAGCAGTTCTTC
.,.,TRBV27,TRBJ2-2,CASSKLGLGTGELFF,TGTGCCAGCAGTAAACTGGGCCTCGGCACCGGGGAGCTGTTTTTT